This entry is about one T cell receptor beta chain. This sample is drawn from a study of Ad26.COV2.S vaccination and SARS-CoV-2 variants. With 2 bases removed from V and 1 base from J, the gap between germline ends came to 8 bases. From germline, CDR1 is SGHAT and CDR2 FQDESV (reference sequence). CDR3 length: 15 residues. Documented treatment: roughly 19 received Ad26.COV2.S at low or high dose, single or two shots; 5 received placebo; per-sample allocation not given. Sample collection was performed on day 63 after the first vaccine or placebo injection. In Boston, the donor was an adult between 18-55 years of age. Profiling relied on immunoSEQ multiplex PCR, and the TCRdb table lists in-frame clones only, not all of them. Altogether about 420,000 clones are present, approximately 90% being singletons, with the ten largest covering 3.6%.

This specimen was peripheral blood, taken in a trial of Ad26.COV2.S vaccine versus placebo. This receptor was obtained from a person aged 18-65 years who received the Ad26.COV2.S COVID-19 vaccine or a placebo. The gene calls are TRBV11-1 and TRBJ2-2; TRBD1 might be the D (6 bases). The CDR3 sequence is CASSLRRGNTGELFF. The CDR3 DNA reads TGTGCCAGCAGCTTACGCAGGGGGAACACCGGGGAGCTGTTTTTT.